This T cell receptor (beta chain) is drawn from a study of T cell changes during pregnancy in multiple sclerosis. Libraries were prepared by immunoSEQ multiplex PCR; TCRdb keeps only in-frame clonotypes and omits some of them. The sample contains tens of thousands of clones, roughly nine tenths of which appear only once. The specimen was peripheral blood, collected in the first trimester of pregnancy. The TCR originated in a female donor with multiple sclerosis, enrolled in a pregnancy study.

The DNA of the CDR3 is TGTGCCAGCAGCGCCTCGGCAGGGGGCTACGAGCAGTACTTC. Residues: CASSASAGGYEQYF. V gene TRBV7-2 combines with J gene TRBJ2-7, with TRBD1 matching 7 bases. There are 14 residues in the CDR3. From germline, CDR1 is SGHTA and CDR2 FQGNSA. V shed 5 bases, J shed 3 bases, and the junction held 7 bases outside the gene matches.